This TCR beta chain came from a study of blood T cell repertoires in COVID-19. About the study: From T cells, B-cell-depleted T cells, or PBMCs came the material, which was cDNA or gDNA.

Followed over time, Seattle patients had been enrolled while infection was active. The CDR3 runs to 10 residues. Germline assignment: CDR1 PRHDT and CDR2 FYEKMQ (reference sequence). Trimming left V 9 bases short and J 8 bases short, with 10 bases between. TCRdb keeps only in-frame clones here, not all; method: immunoSEQ multiplex PCR. This sample has 430,000 or so clones, with roughly 89% found just once. Material: peripheral blood. This TCR derives from a man between 18 and 29 years old with COVID-19, enrolled during active disease. The chain uses TRBV13 and TRBJ1-1, with no clear D. In DNA form, the CDR3 reads TGTGCCAGACGGGTCGAAGAAGCTTTCTTT. Amino acid sequence: CARRVEEAFF.